This T cell receptor (beta chain) was identified in a study of cytomegalovirus exposure and HLA in healthy donors. PCR used 60 Vbeta primers and 13 Jbeta primers. Here immunoSEQ multiplex PCR was the method, and the copy in TCRdb shows in-frame clones only, minus some. The sample shows around 140,000 clones, roughly three fifths of them seen only once. The V and J ends lost 5 bases and 2 bases respectively, with 14 bases between them. CDR1 MNHEY and CDR2 SVGAGI come from the germline V gene. CDR3 size: 15 residues. The TCR comes from a woman aged 40 to 49 in good health and CMV-seronegative. This rearrangement joins TRBV6-5 to TRBJ2-3; possible D gene TRBD2, 5 bases. Sequencing was carried out using PBMCs. CDR3 region: CASSLASGLTDTQYF. CDR3 coding DNA: TGTGCCAGCAGTCTCGCCAGCGGACTCACAGATACGCAGTATTTT.